A selection of T cell receptor beta chains follows, all from one sample in a study of naive and memory T cell subsets. TCRdb reprocessed the UMI-ligation and nested PCR reads via MiXCR and lists one record per CDR3 protein. The table has 140,000 to 150,000 distinct CDR3 sequences, roughly 23% seen once. The sequenced sample was naive CD4+ T cells from blood. The origin of the receptors is a human donor in good health. CDR3s include the opening cysteine and the closing phenylalanine or tryptophan. The D gene is left open where the match is weak. A clone size is listed for some rows: how often the clone was seen (once, few, many), or a class if it is expanded.

J gene,V gene,clone size,D gene,CDR3 DNA,CDR3 protein
TRBJ1-6,TRBV12-3/TRBV12-4,few,TRBD1,TGTGCCAGCAGTGGAGGACAGGGGGCGAGGAATTCACCCCTCCACTTT,CASSGGQGARNSPLHF
TRBJ2-7,TRBV28,few,-,TGTGCCAGCCGTCTGGGCGGCTCCTACGAGCAGTACTTC,CASRLGGSYEQYF
TRBJ1-1,TRBV5-1,few,-,TGCGCCAGCAGCTTGAGGGACATGAACACTGAAGCTTTCTTT,CASSLRDMNTEAFF
TRBJ1-5,TRBV6-2/TRBV6-3,few,TRBD1,TGTGCCAGCAGTTATGGACAGGGGGCAAGGGTCAATCAGCCCCAGCATTTT,CASSYGQGARVNQPQHF
TRBJ2-3,TRBV20-1,few,-,TGCAGTGCGCGTTTAGGGCGTACAGAGCGGGATACGCAGTATTTT,CSARLGRTERDTQYF
TRBJ1-2,TRBV27,-,-,TGTGCCAGCAGTCTAATTAGGGGACCGTCTAACTATGGCTACACCTTC,CASSLIRGPSNYGYTF
TRBJ1-6,TRBV7-8,-,-,TGTGCCAGCAGCTTAGTCGGGGGGCGACAGTATAATTCACCCCTCCACTTT,CASSLVGGRQYNSPLHF
TRBJ2-2,TRBV5-4,-,TRBD1,TGTGCCAGCAGCACCGGGACAGCCCAAACCGGGGAGCTGTTTTTT,CASSTGTAQTGELFF
TRBJ2-7,TRBV28,few,TRBD1,TGTGCCAGCAGTTCGCCGTCCGGGACAGGTGCCTACGAGCAGTACTTC,CASSSPSGTGAYEQYF
TRBJ1-1,TRBV6-5,few,TRBD1,TGTGCCAGCGAAGAGCGTCCAGGGGGCGTTACTGAAGCTTTCTTT,CASEERPGGVTEAFF
TRBJ2-1,TRBV10-3,once,-,TGTGCCATCAGTGCGAGAGGGGACTCCTACAATGAGCAGTTCTTC,CAISARGDSYNEQFF
TRBJ2-5,TRBV7-6,many,-,TGTGCCAGCAGCTCAGGGGGGGAGACCCAGTACTTC,CASSSGGETQYF
TRBJ2-7,TRBV7-2,few,-,TGTGCCAGCAGCTTAGGACAGTTGAGCTCCTACGAGCAGTACTTC,CASSLGQLSSYEQYF
TRBJ2-7,TRBV15,few,-,TGTGCCACCAGCAGAGATCCCGGTAGCGGCTCCTACGAGCAGTACTTC,CATSRDPGSGSYEQYF
TRBJ2-2,TRBV11-2,-,-,TGTGCCAGCAGGCCAAGATCCGTGAACACCGGGGAGCTGTTTTTT,CASRPRSVNTGELFF
TRBJ2-1,TRBV14,-,-,TGTGCCAGCAGCCAAGACATCAAAAGGGGGAATGAGCAGTTCTTC,CASSQDIKRGNEQFF
TRBJ2-7,TRBV3-1,-,-,TGTGCCAGCAGCCAAGCGCCGATAGAGACCTACGAGCAGTACTTC,CASSQAPIETYEQYF
TRBJ2-1,TRBV29-1,few,TRBD1,TGCAGCGTCCTGGACAGGGCAAGCAATGAGCAGTTCTTC,CSVLDRASNEQFF
TRBJ2-1,TRBV27,few,TRBD2,TGTGCCAGCAGTTCCGCGGGACTATTAGGGAATGAGCAGTTCTTC,CASSSAGLLGNEQFF
TRBJ2-3,TRBV7-6,few,-,TGTGCCAGCAGCTTAGTTTCCGGAGGGAGCACAGATACGCAGTATTTT,CASSLVSGGSTDTQYF